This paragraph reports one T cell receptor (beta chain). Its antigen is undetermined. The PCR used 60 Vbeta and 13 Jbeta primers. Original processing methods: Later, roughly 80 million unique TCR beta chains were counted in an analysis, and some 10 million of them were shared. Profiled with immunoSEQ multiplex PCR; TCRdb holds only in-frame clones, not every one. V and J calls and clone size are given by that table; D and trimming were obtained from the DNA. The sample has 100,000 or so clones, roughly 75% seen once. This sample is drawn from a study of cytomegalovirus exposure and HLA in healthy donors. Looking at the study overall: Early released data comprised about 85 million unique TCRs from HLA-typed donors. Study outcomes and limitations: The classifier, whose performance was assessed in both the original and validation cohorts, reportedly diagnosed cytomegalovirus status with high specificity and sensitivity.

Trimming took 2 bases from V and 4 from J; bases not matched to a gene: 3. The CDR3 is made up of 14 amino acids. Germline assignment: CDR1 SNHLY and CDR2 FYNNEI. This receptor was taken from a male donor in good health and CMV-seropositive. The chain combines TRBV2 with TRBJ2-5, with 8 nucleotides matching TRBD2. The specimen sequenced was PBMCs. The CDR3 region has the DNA TGTGCCAGCAGTGAACTAGCGGGTGGAGAGACCCAGTACTTC. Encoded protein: CASSELAGGETQYF. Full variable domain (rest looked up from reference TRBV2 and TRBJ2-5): EPEVTQTPSHQVTQMGQEVILRCVPISNHLYFYWYRQILGQKVEFLVSFYNNEISEKSEIFDDQFSVERPDGSNFTLKIRSTKLEDSAMYFCASSELAGGETQYFGPGTRLLVL.